The 16 T cell receptor beta chains below were found in one sample sequenced in a study of blood T cells in healthy people across ages. The second PCR ran roughly 6 to 11 cycles with a sample-barcoded 5' primer and J-beta primers. TCRdb re-derived calls from the 5' RACE reads in MiXCR, one entry per CDR3 protein. Of about 680,000 distinct CDR3 sequences in the sample, about half were seen once. The sequenced sample was blood. These receptors all come from a woman aged 55-75 years in good health.

The chain combines TRBV4-2 with TRBJ2-7; D remains ambiguous. The CDR3 loop spans 13 amino acids. Germline V lookup: CDR1 LGHNA, CDR2 YNFKEQ. The V and J ends lost 0 bases and 5 bases respectively, with 8 bases between them. The CDR3 sequence: CASSQDLVDEQYF. The CDR3 nucleotides are TGTGCCAGCAGCCAAGATCTAGTTGACGAGCAGTACTTC.

The V call is TRBV9, the J call TRBJ2-5, with 8 nucleotides matching TRBD1. The J call may be incorrect, as the DNA end agrees better with TRBJ2-7. This CDR3 comprises 16 residues. Germline V gene lookup returns CDR1 SGDLS and CDR2 YYNGEE. The CDR3 sequence: CASSANSQGAFYEQYF. In DNA, the CDR3 is TGTGCCAGCAGCGCGAACTCTCAGGGGGCCTTTTACGAGCAGTACTTC.

This clonotype is a singleton in its sample. The genes are TRBV20-1 and TRBJ2-4; D is tentatively TRBD1 or TRBD2 (5 bases each). Gene TRBJ2-7 matches the end of the DNA better, so the J call may be wrong. The CDR3 sequence is 15 residues long. Per the germline V gene, CDR1 is DFQATT and CDR2 is SNEGSKA (reference sequence). CDR3 loop: CSAPPIGGRTYEQYF. The CDR3, as DNA: TGCAGTGCCCCGCCAATTGGGGGTAGGACCTACGAGCAGTACTTC.

The chain links TRBV27 to TRBJ2-5; 10 bases align to TRBD1. CDR3 length: 17 amino acids. The junction had 16 bases not matched to a gene; V was cut back by 7 bases and J by 5 bases. The germline V gene encodes CDR1 MNHEY and CDR2 SMNVEV (reference sequence). CDR3 in amino acids: CASTLHWTGGGGETQYF. Written as DNA, the CDR3 is TGTGCCAGCACCCTCCACTGGACAGGGGGTGGAGGGGAGACCCAGTACTTC.

The chain links TRBV11-2 to TRBJ2-3; D gene uncertain. Trimming removed 4 bases at V and 4 bases at J, with 12 bases between. The CDR3 runs 14 residues. The germline CDR1 and CDR2 sequences are SGHAT and FQNNGV. The CDR3 region has the DNA TGTGCCAGCAGCTCGCCGCTAAGCGCAGATACGCAGTATTTT. Its protein is CASSSPLSADTQYF.

In its sample, this clonotype was seen a few times. The chain is built from TRBV7-2 and TRBJ2-7; D is unclear. Germline-derived CDR1 and CDR2 are SGHTA and FQGNSA. V lost 1 base and J lost 0, with 7 bases in between. The CDR3 consists of 14 residues. The CDR3 DNA is TGTGCCAGCAGCTTAGATCGGGCCTCCTACGAGCAGTACTTC. It encodes CASSLDRASYEQYF.

The chain carries TRBV12-3 or TRBV12-4 and TRBJ2-1; 8 bases fit TRBD2. CDR3 length: 13 amino acids. V shed 8 bases and J 8 bases; nucleotides not matched to a gene: 8. In DNA, the CDR3 is TGTGCCAGCCAGCGGGAGAGGGGGGATGAGCAGTTCTTC. Translated, it gives CASQRERGDEQFF.

On this clonotype: The germline gene is not matched at one end of the junction; a read error may be the cause. Here the CDR3 DNA reads TGTGCCAGCAGGGCTGCACAGGGGGTGAGGGAGACCCGGTACTTC. Translation: CASRAAQGVRETRYF. The chain carries TRBV2 and TRBJ2-5, with 8 positions matching TRBD1. The germline gives CDR1 SNHLY, CDR2 FYNNEI. The CDR3 has 15 residues.

This clonotype turned up a few times. The V gene is TRBV4-2, the J gene TRBJ1-1; TRBD1 matches 7 bases. The CDR3 length is 15 residues. Germline CDR1 is LGHNA and CDR2 is YNFKEQ. The V segment lost 4 bases and the J segment 3 bases; nucleotides outside the gene matches: 8. The CDR3 region is CASSRGMQGDTEAFF. CDR3 DNA sequence: TGTGCCAGCAGCCGCGGGATGCAGGGGGACACTGAAGCTTTCTTT.

This chain joins TRBV5-1 and TRBJ2-1; 10 bases match TRBD2. The CDR3 is 15 amino acids. J gave up 5 bases and V 6 bases, and 8 bases lay outside the gene matches. Germline V gives CDR1 SGHRS, CDR2 YFSETQ. The CDR3 nucleotides are TGCGCCAGCACCCCCGGGACTAGCGCTAACAATGAGCAGTTCTTC. As protein: CASTPGTSANNEQFF.

Worth noting for this clonotype: A read error may produce the germline difference seen at one junction end. J is TRBJ2-4 and V is TRBV7-2, with TRBD1 matching over 9 bases. The CDR3 consists of 18 residues. The germline V gene encodes CDR1 SGHTA and CDR2 FQGNSA. Here the CDR3 reads CAGSLGTGRIGAKNIQYF. CDR3 DNA: TGTGCCGGCAGTTTAGGGACAGGGAGGATCGGAGCCAAAAACATTCAGTACTTC. Full variable domain (missing parts from reference TRBV7-2 and TRBJ2-4): GAGVSQSPSNKVTEKGKDVELRCDPISGHTALYWYRQSLGQGLEFLIYFQGNSAPDKSGLPSDRFSAERTGGSVSTLTIQRTQQEDSAVYLCAGSLGTGRIGAKNIQYFGAGTRLSVL.

This chain uses TRBV20-1 with TRBJ1-2; the match to TRBD1 covers 10 bases. The germline CDR1 and CDR2 sequences are DFQATT and SNEGSKA (reference sequence). The V gene end was trimmed by 6 bases and the J gene end by 8 bases; junction bases not matched to a gene: 9. The CDR3 totals 13 residues. The CDR3 reads CSAVWDRGKGYTF. The CDR3 nucleotides are TGCAGTGCCGTATGGGACAGGGGAAAAGGCTACACCTTC.

This clonotype showed up just a few times. The genes are TRBV20-1 and TRBJ2-7; 12 nucleotides agree with TRBD2. CDR1 is DFQATT, CDR2 SNEGSKA, per germline (reference sequence). There are 16 residues in the CDR3. After removal of 0 bases from V and 5 bases from J, the junction contained 8 bases not matched to a gene. The DNA of the CDR3 is TGCAGTGCTAGAGATCTGGCAGCTAGCGGGAGGGACGAGCAGTACTTC. Translation: CSARDLAASGRDEQYF.

The chain couples TRBV7-2 to TRBJ2-7; D is uncertain. In germline, CDR1 is SGHTA, CDR2 FQGNSA. Trimming left V 5 bases short and J 3 bases short, with 5 bases between. This CDR3 region has 11 residues. CDR3 sequence (DNA): TGTGCCAGCAGCAAAAACTACGAGCAGTACTTC. The encoded protein is CASSKNYEQYF.

This clonotype was counted only a few times. This chain links TRBV20-1 with TRBJ2-7; possibly TRBD2 for D (5 bases). TRBJ2-5 explains the end of the DNA better; the J call may be wrong. CDR3 size: 13 residues. From germline, CDR1 is DFQATT and CDR2 SNEGSKA (reference sequence). In DNA, the CDR3 is TGCAGTGCTAGCCCCGAGGGTCGACAGACCCAGTACTTC. Its translation: CSASPEGRQTQYF.

Concerning this clonotype itself: An end of the junction does not agree with germline; a read error may underlie this. The rearrangement uses TRBV18 and TRBJ2-1; D is perhaps TRBD2 (5 bases). Germline V CDR1 and CDR2: KGHSH, LQKENI. The CDR3 is made up of 12 amino acids. The CDR3 is CASAPGREEQFF. The CDR3 DNA follows: TGTGCCAGCGCACCCGGACGGGAAGAGCAGTTCTTC.